This is a list of T cell receptor beta chains from one sample in a study of cytotoxic CD8 clonotypes in ibrutinib-treated CLL. Using immunoSEQ multiplex PCR, the repertoire was profiled, and TCRdb retains in-frame clones only, with some absent. This table holds about 40,000 clones, about 70% found once. The material sequenced was PBMCs, taken at disease progression, from a patient treated with ibrutinib. The receptor set was obtained from a human donor with chronic lymphocytic leukemia. Each CDR3 is given with its conserved first and last residue. The order of the fields is J gene, V gene, D gene, clone size, CDR3 protein, CDR3 DNA. D genes are given only for firm matches. Clone size, where shown, is once, few, many, or a class for clones that have expanded.

>TRBJ1-4|TRBV11-2|TRBD1|NA
CASSSGQGREKLFF
TGTGCCAGCAGCTCGGGACAGGGGAGGGAAAAACTGTTTTTT
>TRBJ1-3|TRBV6-6|TRBD1|NA
CASTEDRVAGNTIYF
TGTGCCAGCACCGAGGACAGGGTGGCTGGAAACACCATATATTTT
>TRBJ2-7|TRBV28|TRBD1|NA
CASSSGGQGGNEQYF
TGTGCCAGCAGTTCCGGGGGACAGGGAGGAAACGAGCAGTACTTC
>TRBJ2-1|TRBV18|TRBD1|NA
CASSTWTGNEQFF
TGTGCCAGCTCAACGTGGACAGGGAATGAGCAGTTCTTC
>TRBJ2-5|TRBV10-3|NA|NA
CAIRHPGETQYF
TGTGCCATCAGGCATCCGGGTGAGACCCAGTACTTC
>TRBJ2-7|TRBV19|NA|NA
CASSIPEGETPYEQYF
TGTGCCAGTAGTATACCCGAGGGTGAAACCCCCTACGAGCAGTACTTC
>TRBJ1-2|TRBV7-2|TRBD1|NA
CASSTGQGNGYTF
TGTGCCAGCAGCACCGGACAGGGGAACGGCTACACCTTC
>TRBJ1-1|TRBV5-1|NA|NA
CASSLETVNTEAFF
TGCGCCAGCAGCTTGGAGACAGTGAACACTGAAGCTTTCTTT
>TRBJ2-1|TRBV29-1|TRBD1|NA
CSERQGYNEQFF
TGCAGCGAGCGACAGGGCTACAATGAGCAGTTCTTC
>TRBJ1-1|TRBV7-2|TRBD1|NA
CASSLAGQGIEAFF
TGTGCCAGCAGCTTAGCGGGACAGGGGATCGAAGCTTTCTTT
>TRBJ2-7|TRBV27|TRBD2|NA
CASSQEGASGLAGAYEQYF
TGTGCCAGCAGTCAAGAGGGGGCCTCGGGACTAGCGGGAGCCTACGAGCAGTACTTC
>TRBJ1-1|TRBV9|NA|few
CASSDFAGRTEAFF
TGTGCCAGCAGCGACTTTGCAGGGAGGACTGAAGCTTTCTTT
>TRBJ1-4|TRBV5-4|NA|NA
CASSSTHLNEKLFF
TGTGCCAGCAGCTCGACCCACCTGAATGAAAAACTGTTTTTT
>TRBJ2-7|TRBV7-9|NA|NA
CASSLNWDVYEQYF
TGTGCCAGCAGCTTAAATTGGGATGTCTACGAGCAGTACTTC
>TRBJ2-2|TRBV23-1|NA|NA
CASSHPTGDWTGELFF
TGCGCCAGCAGTCACCCCACAGGGGACTGGACCGGGGAGCTGTTTTTT
>TRBJ2-1|TRBV27|TRBD1|NA
CASSWDRGSYNEQFF
TGTGCCAGCAGTTGGGACAGAGGCTCCTACAATGAGCAGTTCTTC
>TRBJ2-1|TRBV7-3|TRBD1|NA
CASSLVQGDNEQFF
TGTGCCAGCAGCTTAGTACAGGGGGACAATGAGCAGTTCTTC
>TRBJ1-1|TRBV4-1|NA|NA
CASSQGGNTEAFF
TGCGCCAGCAGCCAAGGGGGGAACACTGAAGCTTTCTTT
>TRBJ2-7|TRBV5-5|TRBD1|few
CASSFGTGGPYEQYF
TGTGCCAGCAGCTTCGGAACAGGGGGCCCCTACGAGCAGTACTTC
>TRBJ2-3|TRBV18|NA|NA
CASNQNGPHTDTQYF
TGTGCCAGCAACCAAAACGGGCCTCACACAGATACGCAGTATTTT